These T cell receptor beta chains were read from a single sample in a study of T cells expressing NK-cell markers. From the 5' RACE reads, TCRdb lists one entry per CDR3 protein and no DNA. The table for this sample gives 350,000 to 450,000 distinct CDR3 sequences. Sequencing was performed on blood T cells: a sorted CD56 or NKG2C T cell subset, CD4+ or CD8+ T cells, or bulk PBMC T cells (not recorded which). The receptors shown here come from a man aged 18-75 years in good health. Each CDR3 is given with its conserved first and last residue.

v_call	j_call	cdr3_aa
TRBV2	TRBJ2-7	CASSETTEAYEQYF
TRBV12-3/TRBV12-4	TRBJ2-1	CASALHLGSLGGNEQFF
TRBV28	TRBJ1-3	CASRTQGWRNTIYF
TRBV7-6	TRBJ2-3	CASSLGLLGDTQYF
TRBV6-5	TRBJ2-1	CASSLVGGEQFF
TRBV5-1	TRBJ2-2	CASSPLPGRGRHGELFF
TRBV7-2	TRBJ2-4	CASSLGRRSQSKNIQYF
TRBV18	TRBJ2-7	CASSPRSSWTGERIRSSYEQYF
TRBV19	TRBJ2-2	CASRDLAPNTGELFF
TRBV20-1	TRBJ2-5	CSATRSGGVRETQYF
TRBV25-1	TRBJ2-2	CASSGTGETQENTGELFF
TRBV6-5	TRBJ1-6	CASSYAQGAASNSPLHF
TRBV6-5	TRBJ2-2	CASSYSQGAAGELFF
TRBV18	TRBJ2-7	CASSPSYSYEQYF
TRBV7-2	TRBJ2-5	CASSLDGSPGRTQYF
TRBV5-1	TRBJ2-3	CASSPRLAGEPVTDTQYF
TRBV7-2	TRBJ2-3	CASSPRGGGRLDTQYF
TRBV20-1	TRBJ1-1	CSARDARSAGGEAFF
TRBV7-9	TRBJ2-1	CASSIRLAGVKNEQFF
TRBV5-1	TRBJ2-2	CASTPNLGTGELFF
TRBV28	TRBJ2-4	CASSFTSVRNIQYF
TRBV3-1	TRBJ2-6	CASSQRSSRSGANVLTF
TRBV20-1	TRBJ2-5	CSANRREGQETQYF
TRBV19	TRBJ2-7	CASSGDRVRYF
TRBV11-2	TRBJ1-1	CASSPGGGTAFF
TRBV18	TRBJ1-1	CASSFTGQGAAKDTEAFF
TRBV11-2	TRBJ2-5	CASSLGSSGGLGKTQYF
TRBV7-3	TRBJ2-1	CASSLGIYNEQFF
TRBV20-1	TRBJ1-5	CSATDRRSSNQPQHF
TRBV5-1	TRBJ2-5	CASSLRLLDRQETQYF
TRBV28	TRBJ2-5	CASTPRGKPQETQYF